Below, 30 T cell receptor beta chains from the same sample are listed, as sequenced in a study of blood T cell repertoires in COVID-19. TCRdb's table, derived via immunoSEQ multiplex PCR, lists solely in-frame clones and lacks some. Of approximately 68,000 clones in the sample, 65% to 90% were seen once. The material sequenced was peripheral blood. These receptors came from a man aged 80 or over with active COVID-19.

The gene calls are TRBV5-1 and TRBJ2-7; 10 bases align to TRBD2. V was clipped by 7 bases and J by 5 bases; unmatched bases: 9. The CDR3 consists of 14 residues. Germline V gene sequence: CDR1 SGHRS, CDR2 YFSETQ. CDR3 in DNA: TGCGCCAGCGCGTTACTAGCGGGAACTAACGAGCAGTACTTC. Protein product: CASALLAGTNEQYF.

In the case of this clone: This CDR3 is also generated by other DNA sequences in the sample. CDR3 DNA: TGTGCCAGCAGTTTATTGTCACAGGGGTCCTACAATGAGCAGTTCTTC. Translated: CASSLLSQGSYNEQFF. The chain carries TRBV27 and TRBJ2-1; TRBD1 aligns across 7 bases. V gave up 1 base and J gave up 1 base; unmatched junction bases: 4. Looked up from germline, CDR1 is MNHEY and CDR2 is SMNVEV (reference sequence). The length of the CDR3 is 16 residues.

The chain uses TRBV27 and TRBJ2-7, with D maybe TRBD1 (5 bases). Germline V gene data show CDR1 as MNHEY and CDR2 as SMNVEV (reference sequence). The ends were cut back, 3 bases at V and 4 bases at J, with 13 bases in the middle. The CDR3 runs to 14 residues. CDR3 DNA: TGTGCCAGCAGTTTTGGGCAGGGCGGATACGAGCAGTACTTC. It codes for CASSFGQGGYEQYF.

This clone was seen only a few times. The CDR3 sequence is CASSVTGTEKLFF. CDR3 in DNA: TGTGCCAGTAGTGTGACAGGGACTGAAAAACTGTTTTTT. This chain connects TRBV19 to TRBJ1-4; 7 bases fit TRBD1. V lost 5 bases, J lost 7 bases, and 4 bases stayed unmatched. Germline V lookup: CDR1 LNHDA, CDR2 SQIVND (reference sequence). The CDR3 has 13 amino acids.

J is TRBJ2-7 and V is TRBV5-6; the D gene is possibly TRBD2 (5 bases). The length of the CDR3 is 15 residues. V was trimmed by 2 bases and J by 6 bases, leaving 18 bases between them. Germline CDR1 SGHDT, CDR2 YYEEEE. The DNA for the CDR3 is TGTGCCAGCAGCTTAATGGGCCCGGAGGTTAGCGAGCAGTACTTC. Translating it yields CASSLMGPEVSEQYF.

This chain links TRBV6-5 with TRBJ1-1, with D perhaps TRBD1 (6 bases). Looked up from germline, CDR1 is MNHEY and CDR2 is SVGAGI. Trimming took 6 bases from V and 1 from J, leaving 12 bases between them. The CDR3 runs 14 residues. The CDR3 here is CASSKGQWNTEAFF. The CDR3 DNA sequence: TGTGCCAGCAGCAAAGGACAGTGGAACACTGAAGCTTTCTTT.

The genes are TRBV19 and TRBJ2-4; possibly TRBD1 for D (6 bases). The germline V gene has CDR1 LNHDA and CDR2 SQIVND (reference sequence). The CDR3 covers 14 residues. The ends were cut back, 5 bases at V and 4 bases at J, with 12 bases in the middle. CDR3 protein: CASSAPDRKNIQYF. The CDR3 DNA reads as TGTGCCAGTAGTGCGCCGGACAGAAAAAACATTCAGTACTTC. Filled out from reference TRBV19 and TRBJ2-4, the complete variable domain reads DGGITQSPKYLFRKEGQNVTLSCEQNLNHDAMYWYRQDPGQGLRLIYYSQIVNDFQKGDIAEGYSVSREKKESFPLTVTSAQKNPTAFYLCASSAPDRKNIQYFGAGTRLSVL.

The CDR3 DNA reads TGTGCCAGTAGTGAGCGGGGACGCACAGATACGCAGTATTTT. Amino acids: CASSERGRTDTQYF. V and J are TRBV19 and TRBJ2-3, with 7 bases matching TRBD2. The CDR3 contains 14 residues. Trimming removed 5 bases from V and 1 base from J; junction bases left unmatched: 3. Germline V gene lookup returns CDR1 LNHDA and CDR2 SQIVND (reference sequence).

The V and J genes are TRBV7-9 and TRBJ1-6; 11 nucleotides agree with TRBD1. The length of the CDR3 is 15 residues. V was pared by 4 bases and J by 8 bases, with 4 bases of the junction left unmatched. Germline assignment: CDR1 SEHNR and CDR2 FQNEAQ (reference sequence). The chain's CDR3 is CASSWLGQGDSPLHF. The DNA for the CDR3 is TGTGCCAGCAGCTGGCTGGGACAGGGGGATTCACCCCTCCACTTT.

The chain joins TRBV7-6 to TRBJ1-5, with D possibly TRBD1 on 6 matching bases. Germline CDR1 and CDR2: SGHVS and FNYEAQ. The CDR3 is made up of 16 amino acids. With 2 bases removed from V and 0 bases from J, the gap between germline ends came to 11 bases. CDR3 amino acids: CASSLQGGPSNQPQHF. For the CDR3, the DNA is TGTGCCAGCAGCTTACAAGGGGGTCCTAGCAATCAGCCCCAGCATTTT.

The J gene is TRBJ2-1, the V gene TRBV4-2; TRBD2 aligns across 10 bases. J was trimmed by 6 bases and V by 2 bases; bases with no gene match: 4. This CDR3 contains 15 residues. Germline CDR1 reads LGHNA; CDR2 reads YNFKEQ. For the CDR3, the DNA is TGTGCCAGCAGCCAAATAGCGGGGGGAACCAATGAGCAGTTCTTC. Its protein is CASSQIAGGTNEQFF.

This chain connects TRBV5-4 to TRBJ2-6; D ambiguous. V dropped 0 bases and J dropped 4 bases, with 14 bases sitting between them. The CDR3 is 17 residues long. CDR1 is SGHNT and CDR2 is YYREEE in the germline V gene (reference sequence). DNA for the CDR3: TGTGCCAGCAGCTTGGGCCTCCCCGGGTTGGGGGCCAACGTCCTGACTTTC. Protein: CASSLGLPGLGANVLTF.

This chain joins TRBV2 and TRBJ2-7, with 8 bases lining up with TRBD1. The CDR3 extends over 15 amino acids. With V trimmed by 2 bases and J by 4 bases, 7 bases remained unmatched. CDR1 SNHLY and CDR2 FYNNEI come from the germline V gene. CDR3 amino acids: CASSEMQDRVYEQYF. The CDR3 bases are TGTGCCAGCAGTGAAATGCAGGACAGGGTTTACGAGCAGTACTTC. Complete variable domain (other parts from reference TRBV2 and TRBJ2-7): EPEVTQTPSHQVTQMGQEVILRCVPISNHLYFYWYRQILGQKVEFLVSFYNNEISEKSEIFDDQFSVERPDGSNFTLKIRSTKLEDSAMYFCASSEMQDRVYEQYFGPGTRLTVT.

This clone was counted between two and nine times. The rearrangement uses TRBV9 and TRBJ2-2, with 11 bases identical to TRBD2. CDR1 SGDLS and CDR2 YYNGEE come from the germline V gene. V lost 8 bases to trimming and J lost 4 bases; unmatched junction nucleotides: 10. The CDR3 totals 16 residues. The CDR3, as DNA: TGTGCCAGTACAAAGGATGGGACTAGCGGCACCGGGGAGCTGTTTTTT. This codes for CASTKDGTSGTGELFF.

The rearrangement links TRBV29-1 to TRBJ2-7; maybe TRBD2 (5 bases). CDR3 length: 15 amino acids. Trimming took off 7 bases at V and 2 bases at J, with 21 bases between the two ends. The germline V gene has CDR1 SQVTM and CDR2 ANQGSEA. This chain's CDR3 is CSARVGFREPYEQYF. The CDR3 bases are TGCAGCGCCCGCGTCGGGTTTAGGGAGCCCTACGAGCAGTACTTC.

The rearrangement joins TRBV6-4 to TRBJ1-6; D not certain. Germline loops: CDR1 MRHNA, CDR2 SNTAGT. This CDR3 contains 14 residues. V lost 6 bases, J lost 5 bases, and 11 bases lay in between. CDR3 sequence: CASSPRPNNSPLHF. The CDR3 DNA follows: TGTGCCAGCAGCCCTAGACCAAATAATTCACCCCTCCACTTT.

This chain joins TRBV15 and TRBJ2-5; TRBD1 is a possible D gene (5 bases). The V gene lost 2 bases and the J gene lost 0 bases, with 7 bases spanning the gap. The CDR3 has 14 residues. Per the germline V gene, CDR1 is LNHNV and CDR2 is YYDKDF (reference sequence). The CDR3: CATSRNRYQETQYF. As DNA, the CDR3 is TGTGCCACCAGCAGAAACAGGTACCAAGAGACCCAGTACTTC.

The count of this clone is one. The genes are TRBV11-2 and TRBJ2-3, with D possibly being TRBD2 (5 bases). Trimming removed 7 bases from V and 5 bases from J, with 19 bases in between. The CDR3 length is 15 residues. Germline V gene sequence: CDR1 SGHAT, CDR2 FQNNGV. CDR3 region: CASNLGGSLVDTQYF. The CDR3 coding sequence is TGTGCCAGCAACCTAGGCGGGTCTTTAGTAGATACGCAGTATTTT.

The rearrangement joins TRBV5-1 to TRBJ2-7; D remains ambiguous. The ends were cut back, 0 bases at V and 4 bases at J, with 8 bases in the middle. There are 13 residues in the CDR3. The germline CDR1 and CDR2 sequences are SGHRS and YFSETQ. The CDR3 sequence: CASSLATPYEQYF. CDR3 bases: TGCGCCAGCAGCTTGGCCACACCATACGAGCAGTACTTC. Based on the CDR3 plus reference TRBV5-1 and TRBJ2-7, the full variable domain is KAGVTQTPRYLIKTRGQQVTLSCSPISGHRSVSWYQQTPGQGLQFLFEYFSETQRNKGNFPGRFSGRQFSNSRSEMNVSTLELGDSALYLCASSLATPYEQYFGPGTRLTVT.

The rearrangement links TRBV5-5 to TRBJ2-7; TRBD1 matches 7 bases. Germline CDR1 is SGHKS and CDR2 is YYEKEE (reference sequence). Trimming took 2 bases from V and 4 from J; bases not matched to a gene: 6. The CDR3 consists of 14 residues. CDR3 sequence: CASSFTAGGYEQYF. CDR3 coding DNA: TGTGCCAGCAGCTTTACGGCAGGGGGTTACGAGCAGTACTTC.

The genes are TRBV3-1 (or the pseudogene TRBV3-2) and TRBJ2-5; 14 nucleotides line up with TRBD2. Trimming removed 3 bases from V and 4 bases from J; junction bases left unmatched: 7. Germline V CDR1 and CDR2: LGHDT, YNNKEL (reference sequence). The CDR3 is 17 amino acids. CDR3 nucleotides: TGTGCCAGCAGCCACCGGACTAGCGGGGGGCCTGGAGAGACCCAGTACTTC. Amino acid sequence: CASSHRTSGGPGETQYF.

This clone was seen only a few times. The rearrangement uses TRBV5-6 and TRBJ1-6; TRBD1 aligns across 7 bases. There are 16 residues in the CDR3. Looked up from germline, CDR1 is SGHDT and CDR2 is YYEEEE. With V trimmed by 4 bases and J by 7 bases, 11 bases remained unmatched. The CDR3 reads CASSVYRGEVNSPLHF. CDR3 nucleotide sequence: TGTGCCAGCAGCGTATACAGGGGAGAGGTAAATTCACCCCTCCACTTT.

This clone was detected only once. The rearrangement uses TRBV23-1 and TRBJ1-5, with TRBD1 as a possible D gene (5 bases). TRBV23-1 is identified as an open reading frame with a role that is uncertain. This CDR3 has 17 amino acids. The CDR3 loop is CAQIGCRCRRGRQPQHF. The CDR3 region has the DNA TGCGCACAAATTGGGTGTCGGTGTCGGCGGGGGAGGCAGCCCCAGCATTTT.

This chain links TRBV7-2 with TRBJ1-2; D not certain. Per germline, CDR1 SGHTA and CDR2 FQGNSA. V was cut by 2 bases and J by 2 bases, with 9 bases left in between. The CDR3 is 14 residues long. This chain's CDR3 is CASSLKRGNYGYTF. In nucleotides, the CDR3 is TGTGCCAGCAGCTTAAAGCGCGGAAACTATGGCTACACCTTC.

This chain connects TRBV5-6 to TRBJ2-3, with TRBD2 matching 11 bases. The CDR3 totals 18 residues. The germline CDR1 and CDR2 sequences are SGHDT and YYEEEE. V gave up 4 bases and J gave up 0 bases; unmatched junction bases: 10. The CDR3 region is CASSPLGASGGSTDTQYF. CDR3 bases: TGTGCCAGCAGCCCCCTGGGGGCTAGCGGGGGGAGCACAGATACGCAGTATTTT.

The chain recombines TRBV29-1 with TRBJ1-3; 9 bases are shared with TRBD1. This CDR3 has 11 residues. Germline V gene sequence: CDR1 SQVTM, CDR2 ANQGSEA. V shed 7 bases and J 7 bases; nucleotides not matched to a gene: 2. The CDR3 sequence: CSGGQGNTIYF. The CDR3 DNA is TGCAGCGGGGGACAGGGCAACACCATATATTTT.

The V call is TRBV19, the J call TRBJ2-1; TRBD1 agrees at 11 bases. The germline gives CDR1 LNHDA, CDR2 SQIVND (reference sequence). The CDR3 loop spans 15 amino acids. Trimming cost V 5 bases and J 7 bases; bases outside gene matches: 7. The CDR3: CASSVFGTGGNEQFF. In nucleotides, the CDR3 is TGTGCCAGTAGTGTGTTCGGGACAGGGGGAAATGAGCAGTTCTTC.

This clone has only one observation. The gene calls are TRBV19 and TRBJ2-1, with 12 bases matching TRBD2. This CDR3 is built from 19 residues. V shed 5 bases, J shed 3 bases, and the junction held 14 bases outside the gene matches. Germline CDR1 and CDR2: LNHDA and SQIVND (reference sequence). CDR3 bases: TGTGCCAGTAGTCTCTCCGGAAGGACTAGCGGGGTATTCTACAATGAGCAGTTCTTC. This encodes CASSLSGRTSGVFYNEQFF. Full variable domain (missing parts from reference TRBV19 and TRBJ2-1): DGGITQSPKYLFRKEGQNVTLSCEQNLNHDAMYWYRQDPGQGLRLIYYSQIVNDFQKGDIAEGYSVSREKKESFPLTVTSAQKNPTAFYLCASSLSGRTSGVFYNEQFFGPGTRLTVL.

J is TRBJ2-1 and V is TRBV9; D gene unclear. Germline V CDR1 and CDR2: SGDLS, YYNGEE. The CDR3 sequence is 15 residues long. Trimming cost V 0 bases and J 3 bases, with 10 bases left between them. As DNA, the CDR3 is TGTGCCAGCAGCGTAGAGCGTCTTAGCTACAATGAGCAGTTCTTC. This gives the protein CASSVERLSYNEQFF.

The J gene is TRBJ1-1, the V gene TRBV5-1; the D gene is possibly TRBD1 (5 bases). With 1 base removed from V and 8 bases from J, the gap between germline ends came to 15 bases. The germline V gene encodes CDR1 SGHRS and CDR2 YFSETQ. The CDR3 is 14 amino acids. The CDR3 DNA reads TGCGCCAGCAGCTTGAGGAGCAGGGTAGAAGAAGCTTTCTTT. Its protein is CASSLRSRVEEAFF.